The 21 T cell receptor beta chains below were found in one sample sequenced in a study of cytomegalovirus exposure and HLA in healthy donors. In the PCR, 60 Vbeta and 13 Jbeta primers were used. Assay: immunoSEQ multiplex PCR; the TCRdb copy retains only in-frame clones and omits some. The table for this sample gives about 34,000 clones. Sequences were obtained from PBMCs. The receptor set was obtained from a woman aged 40 to 55 in good health and CMV-seropositive.

The gene calls are TRBV10-3 and TRBJ1-5; TRBD1 matches 7 bases. The V and J ends lost 3 bases and 4 bases, in that order; junction bases with no gene match: 9. The germline gives CDR1 ENHRY, CDR2 SYGVKD. The CDR3 spans 16 residues. The CDR3 bases are TGTGCCATCAGTGAAAGGGGGCCGAGGCTGAATCAGCCCCAGCATTTT. Translating it yields CAISERGPRLNQPQHF.

The rearrangement uses TRBV4-1 and TRBJ1-6; a possible D gene is TRBD1 (5 bases). This CDR3 has 17 amino acids. V lost 1 base to trimming and J lost 2 bases, with 12 bases between them. Germline V gene lookup returns CDR1 MGHRA and CDR2 YSYEKL. This CDR3 reads CASSQGLGETYNSPLHF. CDR3 nucleotides: TGCGCCAGCAGCCAAGGTTTAGGGGAAACCTATAATTCACCCCTCCACTTT.

The CDR3 is CASSPGTVNQPQHF. DNA of the CDR3: TGTGCCAGCAGTCCGGGGACAGTCAATCAGCCCCAGCATTTT. V gene TRBV27 combines with J gene TRBJ1-5; 7 bases match TRBD1. This CDR3 is built from 14 residues. The J segment lost 3 bases and the V segment lost 5 bases, leaving 4 bases of the junction unmatched. CDR1 and CDR2 (germline): MNHEY, SMNVEV (reference sequence).

The rearrangement uses TRBV29-1 and TRBJ2-1; TRBD1 agrees at 8 bases. The CDR3 has 15 amino acids. Germline V gene sequence: CDR1 SQVTM, CDR2 ANQGSEA. V was pared by 5 bases and J by 10 bases, with 16 bases of the junction left unmatched. The CDR3: CSVFRGTGSWEEQFF. As DNA, the CDR3 is TGCAGCGTTTTCCGGGGGACAGGTTCCTGGGAGGAGCAGTTCTTC.

The chain recombines TRBV18 with TRBJ2-7; the match to TRBD2 covers 7 bases. The CDR3 sequence is 15 residues long. Per germline, CDR1 KGHSH and CDR2 LQKENI. With V trimmed by 6 bases and J by 0 bases, 8 bases remained unmatched. The CDR3 here is CASSATSVSSYEQYF. CDR3 in DNA: TGTGCCAGCTCGGCAACTAGCGTTAGCTCCTACGAGCAGTACTTC.

The chain joins TRBV5-1 to TRBJ2-3; D call uncertain. V was shortened by 0 bases and J by 0 bases, with 5 bases between the two germline ends. CDR3 size: 14 residues. Germline V CDR1 and CDR2: SGHRS, YFSETQ. The CDR3 loop is CASSLESSTDTQYF. For the CDR3, the DNA is TGCGCCAGCAGCTTGGAATCTAGCACAGATACGCAGTATTTT.

The J gene is TRBJ2-3, the V gene TRBV6-6; 8 positions agree with TRBD1. The CDR3 totals 16 residues. Germline V gene data show CDR1 as MNHNY and CDR2 as SVGAGI (reference sequence). After removal of 7 bases from V and 12 bases from J, the junction contained 21 bases not matched to a gene. Written as DNA, the CDR3 is TGTGCCAGCAATACAAAAAGGGGACAGGTCCGAACGCGTCAGTATTTT. As protein: CASNTKRGQVRTRQYF.

The V call is TRBV12-2, the J call TRBJ1-5; no check of the table's D call, TRBD1, against the DNA was made. TRBV12-2 is a pseudogene locus. This CDR3 has 16 amino acids. The CDR3 DNA is TGTGCAAGTCGCTTTGCCTTTGAAGGGGGCAATCAGCCCCAGCATTTT. It encodes CASRFAFEGGNQPQHF.

The chain links TRBV7-9 to TRBJ2-7; TRBD2 aligns across 8 bases. CDR1 SEHNR and CDR2 FQNEAQ come from the germline V gene (reference sequence). This CDR3 region has 17 residues. The J segment lost 6 bases and the V segment lost 5 bases, leaving 18 bases of the junction unmatched. CDR3 bases: TGTGCCAGCAGCCCAAGGCTAGGAGCGGGAGATCTGGGCGAGCAGTACTTC. It codes for CASSPRLGAGDLGEQYF. The whole variable domain, filled in from reference TRBV7-9 and TRBJ2-7, reads DTGVSQNPRHKITKRGQNVTFRCDPISEHNRLYWYRQTLGQGPEFLTYFQNEAQLEKSRLLSDRFSAERPKGSFSTLEIQRTEQGDSAMYLCASSPRLGAGDLGEQYFGPGTRLTVT.

CDR3 nucleotide sequence: TGTGCCAGCAGCCCCGGGGGGGGTACAGTCTACACCTTC. Amino acid sequence: CASSPGGGTVYTF. This chain joins TRBV7-3 and TRBJ1-2; TRBD1 is a possible D gene (5 bases). The CDR3 is made up of 13 amino acids. Trimming shortened V by 5 bases and J by 10 bases, and 17 bases separated the two germline ends. Germline V CDR1 and CDR2: SGHTA, FQGTGA.

The chain is built from TRBV11-2 and TRBJ2-7; TRBD1 agrees at 11 bases. Unmatched junction bases numbered 13, after V lost 6 bases and J lost 6 bases. Germline V lookup: CDR1 SGHAT, CDR2 FQNNGV. The CDR3 has 16 amino acids. This chain's CDR3 is CASSRVGQGAFFEQYF. CDR3 in DNA: TGTGCCAGCAGTCGAGTAGGACAGGGGGCTTTTTTCGAGCAGTACTTC.

The J gene is TRBJ1-1, the V gene TRBV7-2, with D possibly matching TRBD1 (5 bases). Germline V gene lookup returns CDR1 SGHTA and CDR2 FQGNSA. V gave up 5 bases and J gave up 0 bases, with 10 bases separating them. The CDR3 sequence is 14 residues long. The CDR3 region is CASSQGLLNTEAFF. CDR3 DNA: TGTGCCAGCAGCCAGGGACTCCTGAACACTGAAGCTTTCTTT.

V gene TRBV4-1 combines with J gene TRBJ2-3, with 8 positions matching TRBD2. Trimming removed 0 bases from V and 2 bases from J; junction bases left unmatched: 7. The CDR3 spans 17 residues. Germline V lookup: CDR1 MGHRA, CDR2 YSYEKL. In DNA form, the CDR3 reads TGCGCCAGCAGCCAAGATGACGGGGGGGCGCCCACAGATACGCAGTATTTT. It codes for CASSQDDGGAPTDTQYF.

The gene calls are TRBV9 and TRBJ2-1; 8 bases match TRBD2. The germline CDR1 and CDR2 sequences are SGDLS and YYNGEE. This CDR3 comprises 18 residues. V gave up 3 bases and J gave up 0 bases; unmatched junction bases: 11. CDR3 nucleotides: TGTGCCAGCAGCGCCCCACCGGGACTAGTGGCCTCCTACAATGAGCAGTTCTTC. Translating it yields CASSAPPGLVASYNEQFF. Complete variable domain (other parts from reference TRBV9 and TRBJ2-1): DSGVTQTPKHLITATGQRVTLRCSPRSGDLSVYWYQQSLDQGLQFLIQYYNGEERAKGNILERFSAQQFPDLHSELNLSSLELGDSALYFCASSAPPGLVASYNEQFFGPGTRLTVL.

This chain links TRBV19 with TRBJ1-2; the match to TRBD1 covers 7 bases. The ends lost 4 bases at V and 4 bases at J; junction bases unmatched: 3. CDR3 size: 13 residues. Germline V lookup: CDR1 LNHDA, CDR2 SQIVND (reference sequence). CDR3 amino acids: CASSNRDSYGYTF. In nucleotides, the CDR3 is TGTGCCAGTAGTAACCGGGACAGCTATGGCTACACCTTC.

The chain uses TRBV2 and TRBJ2-7, with D possibly TRBD1 on 5 matching bases. Germline V lookup: CDR1 SNHLY, CDR2 FYNNEI. Trimming took off 5 bases at V and 7 bases at J, with 21 bases between the two ends. The CDR3 contains 15 residues. In DNA, the CDR3 is TGTGCCAGCAGTTTGTCGACAGTTCCGGCCCAAGAGCAGTACTTC. Encoded protein: CASSLSTVPAQEQYF.

This clone is deemed medium-sized by its frequency. V usage is TRBV4-1 and J usage is TRBJ2-7, with D maybe TRBD2 (5 bases). The germline V gene encodes CDR1 MGHRA and CDR2 YSYEKL. Trimming removed 1 base from V and 2 bases from J, with 15 bases in between. The CDR3 loop spans 16 amino acids. The CDR3 sequence is CASSQAPGGGTYEQYF. The CDR3, as DNA: TGCGCCAGCAGCCAAGCCCCAGGAGGCGGAACCTACGAGCAGTACTTC.

The CDR3 bases are TGTGCCAGCAGCCCAACCTCCCCACCAGGAGAGACCCAGTACTTC. As protein: CASSPTSPPGETQYF. The V call is TRBV28, the J call TRBJ2-5; D uncertain. Trimming left V 6 bases short and J 4 bases short, with 18 bases between. The CDR3 is 15 residues long. Germline V CDR1 and CDR2: MDHEN, SYDVKM. Complete variable domain (other parts from reference TRBV28 and TRBJ2-5): DVKVTQSSRYLVKRTGEKVFLECVQDMDHENMFWYRQDPGLGLRLIYFSYDVKMKEKGDIPEGYSVSREKKERFSLILESASTNQTSMYLCASSPTSPPGETQYFGPGTRLLVL.

The rearrangement links TRBV5-6 to TRBJ2-5, with 8 bases matching TRBD2. The junction had 13 bases not matched to a gene; V was cut back by 1 base and J by 11 bases. Germline assignment: CDR1 SGHDT and CDR2 YYEEEE. This CDR3 spans 15 amino acids. The CDR3 DNA sequence: TGTGCCAGCAGCTTGAGCGGGGGCTCTAGAAGTGAGCAGTACTTC. Translated: CASSLSGGSRSEQYF.

The chain couples TRBV7-3 to TRBJ1-1, with a weak D call TRBD1 (6 bases). The germline CDR1 and CDR2 sequences are SGHTA and FQGTGA. CDR3 length: 15 residues. Between the trimmed V and J ends, which lost 3 bases and 2 bases, there was a span of 13 bases. The CDR3 nucleotides are TGTGCCAGCAGCTTGTATGCAGGGGAAAACACTGAAGCTTTCTTT. It encodes CASSLYAGENTEAFF.

The gene calls are TRBV6-1 and TRBJ2-3; TRBD1 matches at 9 bases. CDR3 size: 14 residues. V was clipped by 6 bases and J by 4 bases; unmatched bases: 5. The V gene's germline CDR1 is MNHNS and CDR2 SASEGT. As DNA, the CDR3 is TGTGCCAGCAGGACAGGGGGTGTCTCAGATACGCAGTATTTT. Protein: CASRTGGVSDTQYF.